Below are 29 T cell receptor beta chains sequenced from a single sample in a study of T cells in Graves' hyperthyroidism and ophthalmopathy. Amplification of TCR beta CDR3 regions used RNA as the template. The study used the HTBI primer set for a first-round RT-PCR of the TCR CDR3. TCRdb ran MiXCR on the multiplex PCR reads and lists one entry per CDR3 protein. The sample holds 350,000 to 400,000 distinct CDR3 sequences; approximately 14% are singletons and the top ten take approximately 10%. The sequenced sample was blood. The receptors derive from a woman in her sixties or seventies with Graves' hyperthyroidism.

The table lists this clonotype with many counts. The V and J genes are TRBV5-1 and TRBJ1-4; D gene ambiguous. Trimming pared 0 bases from V and 7 bases from J, leaving 7 bases between. The CDR3 runs to 13 residues. Germline lookup yields CDR1 SGHRS and CDR2 YFSETQ. The CDR3 coding sequence is TGCGCCAGCAGCTTGGGACACGGTGAAAAACTGTTTTTT. This sequence encodes CASSLGHGEKLFF.

This clonotype was seen at least ten times. The chain is built from TRBV7-2 and TRBJ1-5, with D possibly being TRBD1 (5 bases). Germline CDR1 reads SGHTA; CDR2 reads FQGNSA. Trimming stripped 5 bases from V and 0 bases from J, with 11 bases between. The CDR3 is 15 amino acids. The CDR3 sequence is CASSQGPFSNQPQHF. Written as DNA, the CDR3 is TGTGCCAGCAGCCAGGGACCCTTTAGCAATCAGCCCCAGCATTTT.

This clonotype occurred a few times. The CDR3 DNA sequence: TGCGCCAGCAGCTCGCACTCTGGGGCCAACGTCCTGACTTTC. Translation: CASSSHSGANVLTF. The chain couples TRBV5-1 to TRBJ2-6; D is unresolved. CDR1 is SGHRS, CDR2 YFSETQ, per germline. This CDR3 region has 14 residues. V was shortened by 3 bases and J by 0 bases, with 4 bases between the two germline ends.

V is TRBV5-5 and J is TRBJ2-5; 8 nucleotides agree with TRBD1. This CDR3 comprises 16 residues. The trim removed 0 bases at V and 4 bases at J, leaving 8 bases unmatched. Germline V gives CDR1 SGHKS, CDR2 YYEKEE (reference sequence). CDR3 region: CASSLGWTGIGETQYF. The CDR3 DNA follows: TGTGCCAGCAGCTTGGGCTGGACAGGGATAGGAGAGACCCAGTACTTC.

This clonotype was observed many times. The chain joins TRBV20-1 to TRBJ2-3, with 8 bases identical to TRBD2. CDR3 size: 17 residues. Looked up from germline, CDR1 is DFQATT and CDR2 is SNEGSKA (reference sequence). J was trimmed by 6 bases and V by 0 bases; bases with no gene match: 14. The CDR3 sequence: CSARDPSGSGSWDTQYF. The CDR3 DNA is TGCAGTGCTAGAGACCCCTCCGGGAGCGGGAGTTGGGATACGCAGTATTTT.

The V call is TRBV24-1, the J call TRBJ2-2; perhaps TRBD2 as D (6 bases). The length of the CDR3 is 15 residues. From germline, CDR1 is KGHDR and CDR2 SFDVKD. V lost 7 bases to trimming and J lost 5 bases, with 16 bases between them. CDR3 sequence: CATRGGLRGTGELFF. CDR3 sequence (DNA): TGTGCCACCAGGGGGGGTCTCCGAGGTACCGGGGAGCTGTTTTTT.

At least ten counts were recorded for this clonotype. The chain combines TRBV20-1 with TRBJ1-1; no clear D gene. The CDR3 runs 15 residues. The germline V and J ends were trimmed by 3 bases and 4 bases, with 18 bases remaining between them. Per the germline V gene, CDR1 is DFQATT and CDR2 is SNEGSKA (reference sequence). CDR3 amino acids: CSASPPRVGGTEAFF. The CDR3, as DNA: TGCAGTGCTAGCCCCCCTCGGGTAGGAGGCACTGAAGCTTTCTTT.

As to this clonotype: A much larger clone lies a single base off, so this may be a read error. Here the CDR3 omits its conserved ending phenylalanine or tryptophan, so a read error is the likely source. This chain uses TRBV2 with TRBJ2-7, with D hard to call. There are 14 residues in the CDR3. Germline V gene data show CDR1 as SNHLY and CDR2 as FYNNEI. V was shortened by 2 bases and J by 1 base, with 9 bases between the two germline ends. For the CDR3, the DNA is TGTGCCAGCAGTGAATATGTCAGTTCCTACGAGCAGTACATC. Translation: CASSEYVSSYEQYI.

Only one count was recorded for this clonotype. The chain is built from TRBV11-2 and TRBJ2-1; 10 positions agree with TRBD2. This CDR3 comprises 16 residues. The ends lost 0 bases at V and 7 bases at J; junction bases unmatched: 6. The germline V gene encodes CDR1 SGHAT and CDR2 FQNNGV. CDR3: CASSLEGAGGPNEQFF. DNA for the CDR3: TGTGCCAGCAGCTTAGAAGGAGCGGGAGGGCCTAATGAGCAGTTCTTC.

This clonotype was seen more than once but under ten times. A much larger clone is a single base away; this may be a read error. V and J are TRBV7-9 and TRBJ2-1; D gene uncertain. The germline gives CDR1 SEHNR, CDR2 FQNEAQ (reference sequence). CDR3 size: 13 residues. The CDR3 nucleotides read TGTGCCGGCAGCTTACTGGCCACCAATGAGCAGTTCTTC. This codes for CAGSLLATNEQFF.

This clonotype has a handful of counts. The CDR3 sequence: CASSQVSTGVLAGELFF. DNA for the CDR3: TGTGCCAGCAGCCAAGTCTCAACAGGGGTGTTGGCCGGGGAGCTGTTTTTT. The chain has TRBV3-1 and TRBJ2-2; 7 nucleotides match TRBD1. Germline CDR1 reads LGHDT; CDR2 reads YNNKEL (reference sequence). V lost 1 base and J lost 6; bases outside the gene matches: 11. The CDR3 extends over 17 amino acids.

This clonotype was detected only a few times. This chain uses TRBV6-1 with TRBJ1-2; 10 nucleotides line up with TRBD1. The trim removed 7 bases at V and 3 bases at J, leaving 5 bases unmatched. Germline CDR1 MNHNS, CDR2 SASEGT. This CDR3 contains 14 residues. Here the CDR3 DNA reads TGTGCCAGCATACGACAGGGGGCGGACTATGGCTACACCTTC. It translates to CASIRQGADYGYTF.

This clonotype appeared many times. The chain uses TRBV28 and TRBJ1-5, with 9 positions matching TRBD1. Trimming cost V 7 bases and J 11 bases; bases outside gene matches: 12. The CDR3 length is 14 residues. Germline CDR1 reads MDHEN; CDR2 reads SYDVKM. CDR3 in DNA: TGTGCCAGCAAATTCCCCGGGACAGGGATAGCCCAGCATTTT. Translated, it gives CASKFPGTGIAQHF.

This clonotype was found many times. The chain uses TRBV4-1 and TRBJ2-1; D not resolved. Germline assignment: CDR1 MGHRA and CDR2 YSYEKL. The CDR3 contains 15 residues. Trimming took off 2 bases at V and 0 bases at J, with 8 bases between the two ends. For the CDR3, the DNA is TGCGCCAGCAGCCAAATTGCTAGCTCCTACAATGAGCAGTTCTTC. Residues: CASSQIASSYNEQFF.

J is TRBJ2-2 and V is TRBV19, with D possibly being TRBD1 or TRBD2 (5 bases each). From germline, CDR1 is LNHDA and CDR2 SQIVND (reference sequence). Between the trimmed V and J ends, which lost 5 bases and 7 bases, there was a span of 17 bases. The CDR3 sequence is 15 residues long. The DNA for the CDR3 is TGTGCCAGTAGTGCAGGGAGTAGTAGCATCGGGGAGCTGTTTTTT. It codes for CASSAGSSSIGELFF.

This clonotype was counted between two and nine times. The CDR3 loop is CASGTSGGYEQYF. As DNA, the CDR3 is TGTGCCAGCGGGACTAGCGGTGGATACGAGCAGTACTTC. This sequence joins TRBV6-1 and TRBJ2-7, with TRBD2 identical over 11 bases. J was trimmed by 4 bases and V by 8 bases; bases with no gene match: 4. In germline, CDR1 is MNHNS, CDR2 SASEGT. This CDR3 comprises 13 residues.

The chain uses TRBV6-2 or TRBV6-3 and TRBJ1-5; D is unclear. The CDR3 length is 15 residues. Germline loops: CDR1 MNHEY, CDR2 SVGEGT. V lost 0 bases, J lost 1 base, and 7 bases lay in between. CDR3 sequence (DNA): TGTGCCAGCAGTTACTCGAGAAGGAGCAATCAGCCCCAGCATTTT. This translates into CASSYSRRSNQPQHF.

The rearrangement links TRBV9 to TRBJ2-7; D might be TRBD2 (6 bases). CDR3 size: 15 residues. V lost 0 bases and J lost 0, with 10 bases in between. The germline V gene has CDR1 SGDLS and CDR2 YYNGEE. CDR3 amino acids: CASSVGLASSYEQYF. CDR3 DNA: TGTGCCAGCAGCGTAGGGCTAGCGTCCTCCTACGAGCAGTACTTC. Full variable domain (missing parts from reference TRBV9 and TRBJ2-7): DSGVTQTPKHLITATGQRVTLRCSPRSGDLSVYWYQQSLDQGLQFLIQYYNGEERAKGNILERFSAQQFPDLHSELNLSSLELGDSALYFCASSVGLASSYEQYFGPGTRLTVT.

V and J are TRBV6-2 or TRBV6-3 and TRBJ1-5; 7 nucleotides align to TRBD1. The CDR3 is 13 residues long. Losses at the gene ends were 5 bases for V and 7 bases for J; bases not matched to a gene: 5. Germline CDR1 MNHEY, CDR2 SVGEGT. This chain's CDR3 is CASSRQGTQPQHF. CDR3 nucleotide sequence: TGTGCCAGCAGTAGACAGGGAACCCAGCCCCAGCATTTT.

In its sample, this clonotype was seen a few times. This may stem from a read error, because a much larger clone lies one nucleotide away. The chain recombines TRBV10-3 with TRBJ2-5; D unresolved. The germline V gene has CDR1 ENHRY and CDR2 SYGVKD. The CDR3 has 12 amino acids. The V end lost 2 bases, the J end lost 7 bases, and 8 bases lay between the germline ends. The CDR3 here is CAISEAEGTQYF. In DNA, the CDR3 is TGTGCCATCAGTGAGGCAGAAGGGACCCAGTACTTC.

The J gene is TRBJ2-5, the V gene TRBV20-1; D is possibly TRBD2 (6 bases). The germline gives CDR1 DFQATT, CDR2 SNEGSKA (reference sequence). V was trimmed by 0 bases and J by 1 base, leaving 30 bases between them. The CDR3 has 21 residues. The chain's CDR3 is CSARDLRRRFGTPGTQETQYF. As DNA, the CDR3 is TGCAGTGCTAGAGATCTTCGCCGTCGGTTTGGGACTCCAGGGACCCAAGAGACCCAGTACTTC.

This clonotype turned up a few times. The chain combines TRBV9 with TRBJ2-3; D gene uncertain. The CDR3 contains 15 residues. The ends were cut back, 1 base at V and 2 bases at J, with 11 bases in the middle. Looked up from germline, CDR1 is SGDLS and CDR2 is YYNGEE. This CDR3 is CASSVLRNPTDTQYF. DNA for the CDR3: TGTGCCAGCAGCGTATTGCGGAACCCCACAGATACGCAGTATTTT.

There are many counts of this clonotype. The chain combines TRBV28 with TRBJ2-1, with 12 bases aligning to TRBD2. The J segment lost 7 bases and the V segment lost 6 bases, leaving 13 bases of the junction unmatched. The CDR3 has 17 amino acids. Germline V gives CDR1 MDHEN, CDR2 SYDVKM. The CDR3 DNA is TGTGCCAGCAGGCCCCATCAAACTAGCGGGAGGCAGAATGAGCAGTTCTTC. Amino acid sequence: CASRPHQTSGRQNEQFF.

Regarding this clonotype: A much larger clone lies a single base off, so this may be a read error. The chain links TRBV20-1 to TRBJ2-1; D could derive from TRBD1 or TRBD2 (6 bases each). This CDR3 is 12 amino acids long. Looked up from germline, CDR1 is DFQATT and CDR2 is SNEGSKA (reference sequence). CDR3 nucleotides: TGCAGTGCTAGAGGGGGGGACAATGAGCAGTCCTTC. Its protein is CSARGGDNEQSF.

The table lists this clonotype with many counts. This chain connects TRBV5-6 to TRBJ2-5; 8 positions match TRBD2. Looked up from germline, CDR1 is SGHDT and CDR2 is YYEEEE. The CDR3 runs 16 residues. V lost 3 bases and J lost 4; bases outside the gene matches: 11. This CDR3 is CASSSEREWKRETQYF. The CDR3 nucleotides read TGTGCCAGCAGCTCGGAGCGGGAGTGGAAGCGAGAGACCCAGTACTTC. The whole variable domain, remainder taken from reference TRBV5-6 and TRBJ2-5, is DAGVTQSPTHLIKTRGQQVTLRCSPKSGHDTVSWYQQALGQGPQFIFQYYEEEERQRGNFPDRFSGHQFPNYSSELNVNALLLGDSALYLCASSSEREWKRETQYFGPGTRLLVL.

This clonotype was seen repeatedly, ten times or more. The rearrangement joins TRBV7-3 to TRBJ2-1, with 9 bases fitting TRBD2. The CDR3 sequence is 15 residues long. Trimming cost V 5 bases and J 1 base; bases outside gene matches: 3. Germline CDR1 SGHTA, CDR2 FQGTGA. CDR3 bases: TGTGCCAGCAGCATGACTAGCGGATCCTACAATGAGCAGTTCTTC. It codes for CASSMTSGSYNEQFF.

This clonotype was seen many times. This chain connects TRBV6-5 to TRBJ2-1; TRBD1 agrees at 12 bases. CDR1 and CDR2 (germline): MNHEY, SVGAGI. CDR3 length: 16 amino acids. Trimming removed 2 bases from V and 10 bases from J; junction bases left unmatched: 9. CDR3 DNA: TGTGCCAGCAGTTACCTCGCGGGACAGGGGGCACGCGAGCAGTTCTTC. Encoded protein: CASSYLAGQGAREQFF.

The sample holds a few counts of this clonotype. The V and J genes are TRBV20-1 and TRBJ2-3; 8 bases line up with TRBD2. Germline CDR1 and CDR2: DFQATT and SNEGSKA (reference sequence). V shed 6 bases, J shed 5 bases, and the junction held 13 bases outside the gene matches. This CDR3 region has 15 residues. The CDR3, as DNA: TGCAGTGCCTGGGCTAGCGGGTATGGGGGAGATACGCAGTATTTT. It translates to CSAWASGYGGDTQYF.

With respect to this clonotype: This may stem from a read error, because a much larger clone lies one nucleotide away. CDR3 coding DNA: TGTGCCAGCAGAGAGGGACTAGCGGAGTACAATGAGCAGTACTTC. It specifies CASREGLAEYNEQYF. The chain joins TRBV6-1 to TRBJ2-1; 11 bases fit TRBD2. The DNA end is more similar to TRBJ2-7, so the J call may be wrong. The germline CDR1 and CDR2 sequences are MNHNS and SASEGT. The CDR3 has 15 residues.